The 27 T cell receptor beta chains below all came from one sample that was sequenced in a study of CD8 T cells in Susac syndrome. Reverse transcription of roughly 0.5 to 1 ug RNA was performed with random hexamers. From the immunoSEQ multiplex PCR reads, TCRdb called clonotypes with MiXCR, one entry per CDR3 protein. This sample carries 75,000 to 95,000 distinct CDR3 sequences, 93% of them seen once, and the ten largest clones take about 0.41%. Material for sequencing was CD8+ T cells from PBMCs. The receptors shown here come from a human donor with Susac syndrome.

The genes are TRBV18 and TRBJ1-5; no firm D call. CDR1 is KGHSH, CDR2 LQKENI, per germline. V was pared by 2 bases and J by 4 bases, with 9 bases between. The CDR3 loop spans 14 amino acids. This CDR3 is CASSPTVNNQPQHF. CDR3 nucleotide sequence: TGTGCCAGCTCACCAACAGTCAATAATCAGCCCCAGCATTTT.

V is TRBV6-2 or TRBV6-3 and J is TRBJ1-4; D not certain. CDR1 MNHEY and CDR2 SVGEGT come from the germline V gene. The CDR3 sequence is 12 residues long. The V end was cut by 9 bases, the J end by 0 bases, with 5 bases between. The CDR3 region is CARFATNEKLFF. CDR3 nucleotides: TGTGCCAGGTTTGCAACTAATGAAAAACTGTTTTTT.

Only one count was recorded for this clonotype. The V call is TRBV27, the J call TRBJ2-5, with D perhaps matching TRBD2 (5 bases). V was clipped by 3 bases and J by 4 bases, with 15 bases between them. The CDR3 is 15 residues long. Germline V gene sequence: CDR1 MNHEY, CDR2 SMNVEV (reference sequence). CDR3 sequence (DNA): TGTGCCAGCAGTTTGGGTCGGGCGGCGGGAGAGACCCAGTACTTC. Protein sequence: CASSLGRAAGETQYF.

The chain has TRBV20-1 and TRBJ2-1; 11 bases map to TRBD2. V lost 0 bases to trimming and J lost 4 bases; unmatched junction nucleotides: 8. This CDR3 is 17 amino acids long. Germline V gene sequence: CDR1 DFQATT, CDR2 SNEGSKA (reference sequence). The CDR3 reads CSAREGFGTSGYNEQFF. CDR3 bases: TGCAGTGCTAGAGAGGGGTTCGGGACTAGCGGTTACAATGAGCAGTTCTTC.

This sequence joins TRBV2 and TRBJ1-2; perhaps TRBD1 as D (6 bases). Germline V gives CDR1 SNHLY, CDR2 FYNNEI. CDR3 size: 14 residues. V was trimmed by 2 bases and J by 3 bases, leaving 10 bases between them. The CDR3 sequence: CASSEHRVDYGYTF. For the CDR3, the DNA is TGTGCCAGCAGTGAACACAGGGTGGACTATGGCTACACCTTC.

The chain employs TRBV18 and TRBJ1-2; 7 bases line up with TRBD1. V shed 7 bases and J 3 bases; nucleotides not matched to a gene: 14. The CDR3 runs 16 residues. CDR1 is KGHSH, CDR2 LQKENI, per germline. The chain's CDR3 is CASFPDRSLYDYGYTF. In nucleotides, the CDR3 is TGTGCCAGCTTCCCGGACAGGTCCCTATATGACTATGGCTACACCTTC.

The rearrangement joins TRBV5-4 to TRBJ2-7; D possibly matches TRBD1 or TRBD2 (5 bases each). The germline V gene encodes CDR1 SGHNT and CDR2 YYREEE (reference sequence). The CDR3 spans 13 residues. Trimming stripped 5 bases from V and 5 bases from J, with 14 bases between. In DNA form, the CDR3 reads TGTGCCAGCAGTTGGGACCCCGACCACGAGCAGTACTTC. The encoded protein is CASSWDPDHEQYF. The full variable domain, completed using reference TRBV5-4 and TRBJ2-7, is ETGVTQSPTHLIKTRGQQVTLRCSSQSGHNTVSWYQQALGQGPQFIFQYYREEENGRGNFPPRFSGLQFPNYSSELNVNALELDDSALYLCASSWDPDHEQYFGPGTRLTVT.

The V and J genes are TRBV2 and TRBJ2-7; no clear D gene. V lost 5 bases and J 3 bases, leaving 14 bases between the germline ends. The germline gives CDR1 SNHLY, CDR2 FYNNEI. The CDR3 is 14 residues long. DNA for the CDR3: TGTGCCAGCAGTTACCTAGGGTCCTACTACGAGCAGTACTTC. Protein: CASSYLGSYYEQYF.

The chain combines TRBV19 with TRBJ2-1; 12 bases match TRBD2. The CDR3 spans 20 residues. Losses at the gene ends were 6 bases for V and 0 bases for J; bases not matched to a gene: 15. The V gene's germline CDR1 is LNHDA and CDR2 SQIVND (reference sequence). The CDR3: CASSNGLAGKYESSYNEQFF. The DNA of the CDR3 is TGTGCCAGTAGCAACGGACTAGCGGGAAAATACGAGAGCTCCTACAATGAGCAGTTCTTC.

The chain is built from TRBV13 and TRBJ1-2; 7 nucleotides align to TRBD1. CDR1 is PRHDT, CDR2 FYEKMQ, per germline (reference sequence). Trimming removed 4 bases from V and 5 bases from J; junction bases left unmatched: 10. There are 15 residues in the CDR3. CDR3 nucleotide sequence: TGTGCCAGCAGCTCCGACAGGGCCATCCCATATGGCTACACCTTC. It codes for CASSSDRAIPYGYTF.

The chain employs TRBV14 and TRBJ2-1; no clear D gene. Germline V gene data show CDR1 as SGHDN and CDR2 as FVKESK. This CDR3 contains 15 residues. Trimming stripped 5 bases from V and 0 bases from J, with 11 bases between. The CDR3 protein is CASSDTEHSYNEQFF. The CDR3 DNA is TGTGCCAGCAGCGATACTGAACACTCCTACAATGAGCAGTTCTTC. Supplemented by reference TRBV14 and TRBJ2-1, the full variable domain reads EAGVTQFPSHSVIEKGQTVTLRCDPISGHDNLYWYRRVMGKEIKFLLHFVKESKQDESGMPNNRFLAERTGGTYSTLKVQPAELEDSGVYFCASSDTEHSYNEQFFGPGTRLTVL.

V is TRBV19 and J is TRBJ2-1; D unresolved. V gave up 3 bases and J gave up 8 bases, with 14 bases separating them. CDR3 length: 14 amino acids. The germline V gene encodes CDR1 LNHDA and CDR2 SQIVND (reference sequence). Here the CDR3 reads CASSIGQYVDEQFF. The CDR3 DNA sequence: TGTGCCAGTAGTATTGGTCAGTACGTCGATGAGCAGTTCTTC.

The CDR3 reads CASSLRALGGRVNEQYF. For the CDR3, the DNA is TGTGCCAGCAGCTTAAGGGCCTTGGGCGGGAGAGTCAACGAGCAGTACTTC. The chain carries TRBV7-2 and TRBJ2-7; TRBD2 aligns across 7 bases. Trimming cost V 2 bases and J 5 bases; bases outside gene matches: 15. Germline values: CDR1 SGHTA, CDR2 FQGNSA. The CDR3 has 17 residues.

The chain has TRBV4-1 and TRBJ1-4; D is unclear. This CDR3 is 15 amino acids long. Per the germline V gene, CDR1 is MGHRA and CDR2 is YSYEKL. Trimming stripped 1 base from V and 12 bases from J, with 18 bases between. CDR3 sequence (DNA): TGCGCCAGCAGCCAAGGACGGGCCCCCGGTGTGGAACTGTTTTTT. Translating it yields CASSQGRAPGVELFF.

The chain links TRBV18 to TRBJ2-1; 7 nucleotides line up with TRBD2. The CDR3 runs to 15 residues. The junction had 8 bases not matched to a gene; V was cut back by 6 bases and J by 3 bases. CDR1 is KGHSH and CDR2 is LQKENI in the germline V gene. Here the CDR3 reads CASSLASGGYNEQFF. The DNA of the CDR3 is TGTGCCAGCTCCCTGGCTAGCGGAGGCTACAATGAGCAGTTCTTC.

The J gene is TRBJ2-1, the V gene TRBV5-4; TRBD2 might be the D (7 bases). The germline V gene has CDR1 SGHNT and CDR2 YYREEE (reference sequence). The CDR3 contains 14 residues. Trimming took off 2 bases at V and 10 bases at J, with 16 bases between the two ends. Here the CDR3 DNA reads TGTGCCAGCAGCTTTATGGGGGGGGCAGGAGAGCAGTTCTTC. Translating gives CASSFMGGAGEQFF.

This chain connects TRBV6-1 to TRBJ2-1; the D is unclear. Trimming pared 1 base from V and 5 bases from J, leaving 6 bases between. From germline, CDR1 is MNHNS and CDR2 SASEGT. CDR3 length: 13 residues. CDR3 sequence reads: CASSEVQDNEQFF. The CDR3, as DNA: TGTGCCAGCAGTGAAGTTCAGGACAATGAGCAGTTCTTC.

The rearrangement links TRBV18 to TRBJ2-3; 11 bases fit TRBD2. Per the germline V gene, CDR1 is KGHSH and CDR2 is LQKENI. The CDR3 is 16 residues long. V shed 0 bases, J shed 2 bases, and the junction held 1 base outside the gene matches. The CDR3 is CASSPPSGRVTDTQYF. In nucleotides, the CDR3 is TGTGCCAGCTCACCACCTAGCGGGAGGGTCACAGATACGCAGTATTTT.

The rearrangement links TRBV12-3 or TRBV12-4 to TRBJ2-7; 9 nucleotides line up with TRBD1. V lost 6 bases and J lost 1; bases outside the gene matches: 4. The CDR3 runs 14 residues. CDR3 residues: CASSRGTGSYEQYF. The DNA for the CDR3 is TGTGCCAGCAGCCGGGGGACAGGGTCCTACGAGCAGTACTTC.

This chain links TRBV20-1 with TRBJ1-1; TRBD1 agrees at 7 bases. This CDR3 spans 13 amino acids. Germline values: CDR1 DFQATT, CDR2 SNEGSKA (reference sequence). J was trimmed by 1 base and V by 4 bases; bases with no gene match: 3. The CDR3 DNA sequence: TGCAGTGCTATCAAGGGGGCGAACACTGAAGCTTTCTTT. Residues: CSAIKGANTEAFF.

This rearrangement joins TRBV2 to TRBJ2-5; perhaps TRBD2 as D (5 bases). The CDR3 extends over 12 amino acids. V gave up 7 bases and J gave up 1 base, with 7 bases separating them. Germline V gene lookup returns CDR1 SNHLY and CDR2 FYNNEI. The CDR3 spells CASNEGQETQYF. The CDR3 DNA is TGTGCCAGCAACGAGGGCCAAGAGACCCAGTACTTC.

The J gene is TRBJ1-2, the V gene TRBV30; tentatively, D is TRBD1 (6 bases). V lost 5 bases and J lost 6, with 16 bases in between. The CDR3 is 13 amino acids. In germline, CDR1 is GTSNPN, CDR2 SVGIG (reference sequence). The CDR3 loop is CAWAVGDTHGYTF. The CDR3 DNA reads TGTGCCTGGGCGGTTGGGGACACCCATGGCTACACCTTC.

V and J are TRBV7-6 and TRBJ2-7; no clear D. The CDR3 has 14 amino acids. V was shortened by 7 bases and J by 0 bases, with 13 bases between the two germline ends. Germline CDR1 is SGHVS and CDR2 is FNYEAQ. CDR3 sequence: CASTKTPTSYEQYF. The CDR3 nucleotides read TGTGCCAGCACGAAAACCCCGACCTCCTACGAGCAGTACTTC.

The chain has TRBV20-1 and TRBJ1-1, with 10 bases aligning to TRBD1. The CDR3 runs to 14 residues. Per germline, CDR1 DFQATT and CDR2 SNEGSKA (reference sequence). The CDR3 here is CSTRGGQGISEAFF. The CDR3 DNA reads TGCAGCACGAGAGGGGGACAGGGGATTTCTGAAGCTTTCTTT.

The chain employs TRBV20-1 and TRBJ2-7; 9 bases are a match to TRBD1. The V segment lost 5 bases and the J segment 5 bases; nucleotides outside the gene matches: 7. The V gene's germline CDR1 is DFQATT and CDR2 SNEGSKA (reference sequence). The CDR3 loop spans 13 amino acids. The CDR3 loop reads CSARGTGYHEQYF. For the CDR3, the DNA is TGCAGTGCTCGGGGGACAGGGTACCACGAGCAGTACTTC.

This clonotype was picked up one time. This chain connects TRBV3-1 to TRBJ2-1, with D possibly TRBD2 on 5 matching bases. CDR3 length: 14 residues. The V and J ends lost 0 bases and 8 bases respectively, with 11 bases between them. The V gene's germline CDR1 is LGHDT and CDR2 YNNKEL (reference sequence). The CDR3 nucleotides read TGTGCCAGCAGCCAAGATATCCGAGCGGATGAGCAGTTCTTC. It specifies CASSQDIRADEQFF.

This clonotype was observed once. The chain combines TRBV28 with TRBJ1-2; the D gene is possibly TRBD1 (5 bases). The CDR3 contains 15 residues. The germline V and J ends were trimmed by 1 base and 5 bases, with 14 bases remaining between them. The germline gives CDR1 MDHEN, CDR2 SYDVKM. CDR3 sequence reads: CASSLLAQDTYGYTF. Written as DNA, the CDR3 is TGTGCCAGCAGTTTATTAGCCCAGGACACTTATGGCTACACCTTC.